Listed here is a single TCR beta chain. The antigen is not known. The record originates from a study of blood T cells in healthy people across ages. Every sample had a minimum of 6 million PBMCs isolated. Samples each had at least 5 micrograms of total RNA extracted. General observations from the study: Roughly linear age-related decline in beta diversity appeared, significant by age 40.

Sample-barcoded 5' priming and a J-beta primer mix drove a second PCR of roughly 6 to 12 cycles. The template-switch adaptor, which had 12 random nucleotides, put a tag on each cDNA molecule. TCRdb called the 5' RACE reads again in MiXCR, with one record for every CDR3 protein. Among roughly 570,000 distinct CDR3 sequences listed, 25% to 30% were seen once. The germline V gene encodes CDR1 SGHDT and CDR2 YYEEEE. This CDR3 contains 14 residues. Trimming removed 2 bases at V and 2 bases at J, with 9 bases between. What was sequenced was blood. This sequence originates from a woman in her 70s in good health. The chain uses TRBV5-6 and TRBJ2-3; no reliable D call. CDR3 residues: CASSFMETTDTQYF. The CDR3 nucleotides are TGTGCCAGCAGCTTTATGGAGACCACAGATACGCAGTATTTT.